This T cell receptor beta chain was captured by sequencing in a study of cytomegalovirus exposure and HLA in healthy donors. The PCR employed 60 Vbeta primers together with 13 Jbeta primers. Measured with immunoSEQ multiplex PCR; TCRdb has only the in-frame clones, and not every one. The sample consists of 110,000 to 150,000 clones, roughly four fifths of them appearing once. Only a few counts were recorded for this clone. The CDR3 runs to 14 residues. The germline CDR1 and CDR2 sequences are MNHEY and SVGAGI. With 6 bases clipped from V and 7 bases from J, the junction kept 7 bases outside the gene matches.

The V and J genes are TRBV6-5 and TRBJ1-5, with 9 bases matching TRBD1. Specimen: PBMCs. The clonotype originates from a man aged 25-45 years in good health and CMV-seronegative. CDR3 in amino acids: CASSPGQGRQPQHF. DNA for the CDR3: TGTGCCAGCAGCCCCGGACAGGGGCGGCAGCCCCAGCATTTT.